This TCR beta chain originates from a study of STAT5B mutations in CD4+ large granular lymphocyte leukemia. This table comes from immunoSEQ multiplex PCR, and its TCRdb copy is limited to in-frame clones, with some not included. Of roughly 30,000 clones listed, more than 60% were seen once; the top ten hold 2% to 3%. This clone was recorded a few times. The specimen sequenced was CD4+ T cells from blood buffy coats. The sequence came from a human donor in good health.

The chain's CDR3 is CASSRLQGNEQFF. CDR3 DNA: TGTGCCAGCAGCCGCCTACAGGGGAATGAGCAGTTCTTC. The rearrangement joins TRBV27 to TRBJ2-1, with 7 bases identical to TRBD1. Trimming cost V 6 bases and J 7 bases; bases outside gene matches: 6. Germline values: CDR1 MNHEY, CDR2 SMNVEV (reference sequence). This CDR3 has 13 amino acids.